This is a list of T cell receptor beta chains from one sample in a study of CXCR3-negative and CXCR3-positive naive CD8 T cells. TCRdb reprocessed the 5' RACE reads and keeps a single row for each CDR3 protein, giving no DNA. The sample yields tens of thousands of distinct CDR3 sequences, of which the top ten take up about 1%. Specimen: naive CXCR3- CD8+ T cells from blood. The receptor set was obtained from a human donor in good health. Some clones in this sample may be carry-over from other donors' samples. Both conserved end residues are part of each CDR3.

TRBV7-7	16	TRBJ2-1	CASSPNSGRTYNEQFF
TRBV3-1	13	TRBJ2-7	CASSQDYSFFQYF
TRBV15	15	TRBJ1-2	CATSRDFGVGVGYTF
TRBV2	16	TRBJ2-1	CASQSAGSIAYNEQFF
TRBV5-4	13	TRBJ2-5	CASSLISRETQYF
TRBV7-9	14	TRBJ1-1	CASSLESLATEAFF
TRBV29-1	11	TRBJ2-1	CSTEHHNEQFF
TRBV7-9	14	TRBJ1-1	CASAESGSNTEAFF
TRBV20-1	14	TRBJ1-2	CSAQGGFLNYGYTF
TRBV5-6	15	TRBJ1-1	CASSWWTAGDTEAFF
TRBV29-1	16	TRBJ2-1	CSVEARDESSYNEQFF
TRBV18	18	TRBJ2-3	CASSPRGWVAEGTDTQYF
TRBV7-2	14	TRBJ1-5	CASSLLGSNQPQHF
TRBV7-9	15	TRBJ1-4	CASSLTGPRREKLFF
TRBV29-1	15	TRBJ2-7	CSVDGAGPDSYEQYF
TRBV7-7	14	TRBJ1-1	CASSPYRENTEALF
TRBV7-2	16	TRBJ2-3	CASSSSGGPRTDTQYF
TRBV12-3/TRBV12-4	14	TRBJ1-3	CASSWGQGMDTIYF
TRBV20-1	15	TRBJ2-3	CSARAGPLYTDTQYF
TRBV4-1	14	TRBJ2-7	CASSQDWVGAEQYF
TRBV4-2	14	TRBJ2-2	CASSPPQGNGELFF
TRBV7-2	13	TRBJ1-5	CASSLDSNQPQHF
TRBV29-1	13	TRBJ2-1	CSAGLAGVNEQFF
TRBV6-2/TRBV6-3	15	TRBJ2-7	CASNRRAGGWQEQYF
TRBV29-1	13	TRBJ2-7	CSVEVIQSYEQYF
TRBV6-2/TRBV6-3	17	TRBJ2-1	CASSYQTGQGPYNEQFF
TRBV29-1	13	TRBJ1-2	CSVATGGVEGYTF
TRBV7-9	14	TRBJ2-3	CASSSQGAGDTQYF
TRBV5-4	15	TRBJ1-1	CASSLDRGLNTEAFF
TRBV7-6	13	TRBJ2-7	CASSYGTGAEQYF
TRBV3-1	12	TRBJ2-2	CASSVLTGELFF
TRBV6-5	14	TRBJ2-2	CATERGAGTGELFF
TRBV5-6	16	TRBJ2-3	CASSCAFVYLTDTQYF
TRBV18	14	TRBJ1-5	CASSPRGPNQPQHF
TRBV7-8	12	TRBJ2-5	CASTQGGQTQYF
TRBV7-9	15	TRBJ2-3	CASSSPGGDTDTQYF
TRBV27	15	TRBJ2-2	CASSAGQINTGELFF
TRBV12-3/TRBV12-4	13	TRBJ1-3	CATLAGSGNTIYF
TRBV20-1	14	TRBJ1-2	CSARGSGVNYGYTF
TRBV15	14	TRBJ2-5	CATSSPRVGETQYF
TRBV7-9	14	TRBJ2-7	CASSRWTDYYEQYF
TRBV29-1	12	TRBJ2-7	CSILVRPTGQYF
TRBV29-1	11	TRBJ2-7	CSVDWGNEQYF
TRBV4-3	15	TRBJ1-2	CASSQVPGLNYGYTF
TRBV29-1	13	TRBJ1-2	CSVPRGRGYGYTF
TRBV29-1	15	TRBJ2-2	CSALKQGQSTGELFF
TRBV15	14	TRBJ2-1	CATSRALDRDEQFF
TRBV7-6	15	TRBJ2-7	CASSLSQGGAYEQYF
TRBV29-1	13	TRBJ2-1	CSVEYAGGDEQFF
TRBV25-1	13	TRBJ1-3	CASSELPGTTIYF